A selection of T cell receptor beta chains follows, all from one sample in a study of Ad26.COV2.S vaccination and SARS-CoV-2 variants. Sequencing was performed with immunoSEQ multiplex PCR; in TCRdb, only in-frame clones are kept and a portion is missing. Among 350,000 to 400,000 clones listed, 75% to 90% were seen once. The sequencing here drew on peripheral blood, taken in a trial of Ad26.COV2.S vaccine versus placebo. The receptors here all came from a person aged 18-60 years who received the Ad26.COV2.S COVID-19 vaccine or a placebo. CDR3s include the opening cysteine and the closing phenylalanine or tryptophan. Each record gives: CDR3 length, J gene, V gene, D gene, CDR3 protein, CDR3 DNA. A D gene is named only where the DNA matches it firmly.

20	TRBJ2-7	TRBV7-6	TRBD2	CASSPTPGTSGGQFAYEQYF	TGTGCCAGCAGCCCCACACCGGGGACTAGCGGGGGACAGTTCGCTTACGAGCAGTACTTC
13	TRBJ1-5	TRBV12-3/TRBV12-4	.	CASSFGVYQPQHF	TGTGCCAGCAGTTTCGGCGTATATCAGCCCCAGCATTTT
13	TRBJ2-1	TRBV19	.	CASSSQRYNEQFF	TGTGCCAGTAGTAGCCAAAGATACAATGAGCAGTTCTTC
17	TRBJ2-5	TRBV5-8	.	CASSSSRSGNPKETQYF	TGTGCCAGCAGCTCTAGTAGATCCGGGAACCCAAAAGAGACCCAGTACTTC
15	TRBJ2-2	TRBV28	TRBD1	CASRGQGANTGELFF	TGTGCCAGCAGGGGACAGGGCGCGAACACCGGGGAGCTGTTTTTT
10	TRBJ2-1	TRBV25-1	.	CASKGVKQFF	TGTGCCAGCAAAGGGGTCAAGCAGTTCTTC
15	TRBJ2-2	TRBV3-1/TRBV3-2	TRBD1	CASSTNRGNTGELFF	TGTGCCAGCAGCACGAACAGGGGGAACACCGGGGAGCTGTTTTTT
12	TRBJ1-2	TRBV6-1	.	CASSEWGGGYTF	TGTGCCAGCAGTGAATGGGGGGGAGGCTACACCTTC
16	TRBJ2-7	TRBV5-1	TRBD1	CASSLATGVSIYEQYF	TGCGCCAGCAGCTTGGCGACAGGGGTTAGTATCTACGAGCAGTACTTC
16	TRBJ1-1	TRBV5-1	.	CASSLGRGRYDTEAFF	TGCGCCAGCAGCTTGGGAAGGGGCAGATACGACACTGAAGCTTTCTTT